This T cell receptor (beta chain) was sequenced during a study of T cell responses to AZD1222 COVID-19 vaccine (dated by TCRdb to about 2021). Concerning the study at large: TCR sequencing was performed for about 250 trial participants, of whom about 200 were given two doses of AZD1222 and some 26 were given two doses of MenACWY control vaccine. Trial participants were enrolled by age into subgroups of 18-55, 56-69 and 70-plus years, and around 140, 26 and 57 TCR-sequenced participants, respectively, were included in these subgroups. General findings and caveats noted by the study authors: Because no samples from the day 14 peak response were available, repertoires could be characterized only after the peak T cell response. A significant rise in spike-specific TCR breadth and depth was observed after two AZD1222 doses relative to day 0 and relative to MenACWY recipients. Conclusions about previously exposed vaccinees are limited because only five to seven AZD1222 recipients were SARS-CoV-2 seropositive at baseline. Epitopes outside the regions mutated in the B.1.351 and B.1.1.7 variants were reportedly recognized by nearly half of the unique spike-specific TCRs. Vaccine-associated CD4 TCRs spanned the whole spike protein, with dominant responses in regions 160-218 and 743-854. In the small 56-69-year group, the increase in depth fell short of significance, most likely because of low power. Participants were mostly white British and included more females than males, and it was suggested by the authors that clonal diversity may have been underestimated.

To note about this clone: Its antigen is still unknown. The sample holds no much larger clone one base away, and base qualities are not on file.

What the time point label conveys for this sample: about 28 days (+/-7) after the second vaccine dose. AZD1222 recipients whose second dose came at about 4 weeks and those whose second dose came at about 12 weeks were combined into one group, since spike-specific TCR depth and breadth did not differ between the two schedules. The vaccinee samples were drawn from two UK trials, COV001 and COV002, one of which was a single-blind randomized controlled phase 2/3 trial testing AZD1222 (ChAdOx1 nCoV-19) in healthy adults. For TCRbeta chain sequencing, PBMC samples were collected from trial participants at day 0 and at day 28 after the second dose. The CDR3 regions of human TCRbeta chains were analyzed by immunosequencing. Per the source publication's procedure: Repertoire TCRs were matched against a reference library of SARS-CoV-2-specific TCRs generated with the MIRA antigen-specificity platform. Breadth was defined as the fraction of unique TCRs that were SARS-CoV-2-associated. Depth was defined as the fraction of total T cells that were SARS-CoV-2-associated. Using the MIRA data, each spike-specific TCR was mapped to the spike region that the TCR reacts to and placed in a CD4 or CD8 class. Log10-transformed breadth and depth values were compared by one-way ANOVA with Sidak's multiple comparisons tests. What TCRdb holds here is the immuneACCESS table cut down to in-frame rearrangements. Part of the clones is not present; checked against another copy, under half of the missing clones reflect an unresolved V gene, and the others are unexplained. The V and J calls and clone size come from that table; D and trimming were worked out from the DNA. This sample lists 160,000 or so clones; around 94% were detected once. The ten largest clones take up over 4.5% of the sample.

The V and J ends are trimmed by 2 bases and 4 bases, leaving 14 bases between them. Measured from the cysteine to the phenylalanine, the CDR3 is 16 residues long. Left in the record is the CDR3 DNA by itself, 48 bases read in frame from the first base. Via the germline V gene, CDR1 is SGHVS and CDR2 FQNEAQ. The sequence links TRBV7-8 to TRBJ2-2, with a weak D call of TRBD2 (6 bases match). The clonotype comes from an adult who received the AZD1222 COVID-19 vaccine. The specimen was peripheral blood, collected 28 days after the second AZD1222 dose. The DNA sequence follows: TGTGCCAGCAGCTTATACGGGGGAGCCATCACCGGGGAGCTGTTTTTT. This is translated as CASSLYGGAITGELFF.